This note documents a single T cell receptor beta chain sequence. PCR was performed a second time for about 6 to 12 cycles using a sample-barcoded 5' primer and a J-beta primer mix. TCRdb reprocessed the 5' RACE reads via MiXCR and lists one record per CDR3 protein. The repertoire includes fewer than 700,000 distinct CDR3 sequences, around half of them detected once, and approximately 23% sits in the top ten. The data originate from a study of blood T cells in healthy people across ages. As for the study in general: Template switching picked up about one barcoded beta molecule for each two T cells.

The sequence derives from a man older than 75 in good health. The sample was blood.

The DNA for the CDR3 is TGCAGCGTCGCCCCTTTACAGGGATTCGAGCAGTTCTTC. It encodes CSVAPLQGFEQFF. The chain uses TRBV29-1 and TRBJ2-1; D may be TRBD1 (6 bases). Per germline, CDR1 SQVTM and CDR2 ANQGSEA. Trimming left V 6 bases short and J 10 bases short, with 19 bases between. This CDR3 is built from 13 residues.